Shown below are 5 T cell receptor gamma chains from a single sample sequenced in a study of γδ T cells in repeated Plasmodium falciparum infection (dated by TCRdb to about 2021). The library was made by multiplex PCR. Sequencing was carried out with an Illumina MiSeq. TCRdb called clones anew from the public reads via CATT; matching DNA rows were later pooled. The table for this sample lists roughly 13,000 gamma-chain clones; 1.5% to 2% of them were counted only once. The ten top clones hold about 30% of the sample. For bulk TCR repertoire analysis, Vgamma9/Vdelta2+ and Vdelta2-negative gammadelta T cell populations were isolated by flow sorting from peripheral blood mononuclear cells. What was sequenced was gamma-delta T cells from blood. All receptors come from a pool of human donors (malaria-infected and uninfected, not separated).

This clone has at least ten counts. TCRdb attributes to this sequence the protein of a much larger clone, which differs from the DNA translation at residue 10; a read error is likely, and the protein displayed is translated from the DNA. CDR3 DNA sequence: TGTGCCACCTGGGATTCTTCCGTGGAGGGTTATTATAAGAAACTCTTT. Protein: CATWDSSVEGYYKKLF. The V gene is TRGV4, the J gene TRGJ1 or TRGJ2. The J gene is absent in TCRdb and was assigned here via DNA matching to germline. Trimming at V came to 3 bases and at J to 3 bases, leaving 14 bases not matched to a gene. Germline CDR1 EGSTGY, CDR2 YDSYTSSV. The CDR3 sequence is 16 residues long.

Concerning this clone itself: TCRdb's protein for this DNA is that of a much larger clone and differs from the translation at residue 4, likely a read error; the protein shown is the DNA translation. This sequence joins TRGV9 and TRGJP. TCRdb offers no J gene call, so here the DNA was matched to germline to obtain one. The V and J ends lost 9 bases and 6 bases, in that order; junction bases with no gene match: 11. Germline CDR1 is GITISATS and CDR2 is ISYDGTV (reference sequence). CDR3 length equals 16 residues. CDR3 residues: CALRVMGELGKKIKVF. Written as DNA, the CDR3 is TGTGCCTTGCGGGTGATGGGAGAGTTGGGCAAAAAAATCAAGGTATTT.

Note on this clone: TCRdb pairs this DNA with a much larger clone's protein that differs at residue 8, likely a read error; the protein shown was translated from the DNA. This chain uses TRGV9 with TRGJ1 or TRGJ2. TCRdb gives no J gene; it was assigned here by matching the DNA to germline. The CDR3 covers 13 residues. The germline V gene encodes CDR1 GITISATS and CDR2 ISYDGTV (reference sequence). The CDR3 nucleotides are TGTGCCTTGTGGGATTCGAATTTTTATAAGAAACTCTTT. This codes for CALWDSNFYKKLF.

This clone was detected ten times or more. A far larger clone is one base from this, pointing to a likely read error. This CDR3 is also generated by other DNA sequences in the sample. CDR3 in amino acids: CATWPNYYKKLF. The CDR3 DNA follows: TGTGCCACCTGGCCGAATTACTATAAGAAACTCTTT. The chain employs TRGV4 and TRGJ1 or TRGJ2. CDR3 length: 12 residues. The germline V gene encodes CDR1 EGSTGY and CDR2 YDSYTSSV.

This clone was detected many times. A much larger clone lies one base from this, so it may be a read error. The V call is TRGV9, the J call TRGJP. The CDR3 is 17 residues long. Trimming took 1 base from V and 3 from J; bases not matched to a gene: 3. Germline loops: CDR1 GITISATS, CDR2 ISYDGTV (reference sequence). The DNA of the CDR3 is TGTGCCTTGTGGGAGGTCACGCAAGAGTTGGGCAAAAAAATCAAGGTATTT. Encoded protein: CALWEVTQELGKKIKVF.